A selection of T cell receptor beta chains follows, all from one sample in a study of blood T cells in healthy people across ages. TCRdb recomputed calls from the 5' RACE reads with MiXCR, one row per CDR3 protein. The sample consists of under 950,000 distinct CDR3 sequences, around a fifth of them appearing once. The sequencing sample was made of blood. The receptors originated from a man between 70 and 80 years old in good health. Each CDR3 is given with its conserved first and last residue. D genes are given only for firm matches. Rows give clone size only sometimes, using once, few, many, or a class for an expanded clone.

v_call,d_call,clone_size,j_call,cdr3_nt,cdr3_aa
TRBV12-3/TRBV12-4,.,few,TRBJ2-3,TGTGCCAGCGGACCATCGGGGGTCACAGATACGCAGTATTTT,CASGPSGVTDTQYF
TRBV5-1,.,.,TRBJ1-6,TGCGCCAGCAGCTTGGACAGTTTAAATAATTCACCCCTCCACTTT,CASSLDSLNNSPLHF
TRBV3-1,.,few,TRBJ2-1,TGTGCCAGCAGCCAAGTTTCGTCCTACAATGAGCAGTTCTTC,CASSQVSSYNEQFF
TRBV28,.,.,TRBJ2-1,TGTGCCAGCCGACTGGACAGCTGGTACAATGAGCAGTTCTTC,CASRLDSWYNEQFF
TRBV20-1,.,.,TRBJ2-7,TGCAGTGCTACTAGGACAGTTCAGACTTACGAGCAGTACTTC,CSATRTVQTYEQYF
TRBV12-3/TRBV12-4,.,.,TRBJ2-3,TGTGCCAGCAGTTTATGGCCAGATACGCAGTATTTT,CASSLWPDTQYF
TRBV29-1,.,.,TRBJ1-2,TGCAGCGTTGACACGAATTTCTATGGCTACACCTTC,CSVDTNFYGYTF
TRBV12-3/TRBV12-4,.,few,TRBJ1-2,TGTGCCAGCAGTTGGGACCTCGACTATGGCTACACCTTC,CASSWDLDYGYTF
TRBV10-3,TRBD1,.,TRBJ2-7,TGTGCCATCAGCCCGGGACAGGCCCGCTCCTACGAGCAGTACTTC,CAISPGQARSYEQYF
TRBV20-1,TRBD2,few,TRBJ2-2,TGCAGTGCTAGACCGGGACTAGCGCAATGGAACACCGGGGAGCTGTTTTTT,CSARPGLAQWNTGELFF
TRBV18,TRBD1,few,TRBJ1-1,TGTGCCAGCTCATCGGGGACAGTAGTCACTGAAGCTTTCTTT,CASSSGTVVTEAFF
TRBV3-1,TRBD1,.,TRBJ1-4,TGTGCCAGCAGGACAGGACAGGGGCCAAATGAAAAACTGTTTTTT,CASRTGQGPNEKLFF
TRBV28,.,few,TRBJ2-7,TGTGGGATAACCGGGCCCCCAAAGGGCGAGCAGTACTTC,CGITGPPKGEQYF
TRBV5-1,.,.,TRBJ1-1,TGCGCCAGCAGCTTGGCGGGTACTCGCGGATCGTGGGGTGAAGCTTTCTTT,CASSLAGTRGSWGEAFF
TRBV5-1,.,few,TRBJ2-3,TGCGCCAGCAGCTTGGCCCAGAAGCGCACAGATACGCAGTATTTT,CASSLAQKRTDTQYF
TRBV5-1,.,.,TRBJ2-5,TGCGCCAGCAGCTTGGCCCCAGGGGTGGAAGAGACCCAGTACTTC,CASSLAPGVEETQYF
TRBV7-2,.,.,TRBJ1-5,TGTGCCAGCAGCTTTCAGGGAAGCAGCAGCAATCAGCCCCAGCATTTT,CASSFQGSSSNQPQHF
TRBV7-2,.,few,TRBJ2-4,TGTGCCAGCAGCTCAGAGAGCTTGGTATTGACCAAAAACATTCAGTACTTC,CASSSESLVLTKNIQYF
TRBV12-3/TRBV12-4,.,few,TRBJ1-2,TGTGCCAGCAGTTTGGAGTACGTTGGCTACACCTTC,CASSLEYVGYTF
TRBV20-1,TRBD1,.,TRBJ1-2,TGCAGTGTTCTAGACAGGGGTGTTGGCTACACCTTC,CSVLDRGVGYTF
TRBV29-1,TRBD1,.,TRBJ1-2,TGCAGCGGGGGACAGGGACGGGACTATGGCTACACCTTC,CSGGQGRDYGYTF
TRBV7-9,.,.,TRBJ1-5,TGTGCCAGCAGCTGGGGATGGGGGCAGCCCCAGCATTTT,CASSWGWGQPQHF
TRBV5-1,TRBD2,.,TRBJ2-1,TGCGCCAGCAGCCGCGGGAGCTACTCCTACAATGAGCAGTTCTTC,CASSRGSYSYNEQFF
TRBV12-3/TRBV12-4,.,few,TRBJ2-2,TGTGCCAGCAGTTTACGGGGACCCCACACCGGGGAGCTGTTTTTT,CASSLRGPHTGELFF
TRBV4-2,.,few,TRBJ2-1,TGTGCCAGCAGCCAAGAACCCCGTAATGAGCAGTTCTTC,CASSQEPRNEQFF
TRBV28,.,.,TRBJ2-3,TGTGCCAGCAACCTGGGGGGCATCACAGATACGCAGTATTTT,CASNLGGITDTQYF
TRBV7-6,.,.,TRBJ2-5,TGTGCCAGCAGCTTAGACGGGGGGACAGTACAAGAGACCCAGTACTTC,CASSLDGGTVQETQYF
TRBV6-4,TRBD2,.,TRBJ2-1,TGTGCCAGCAGTGGACTAGCGGGGAGTCTCAGTGAGCAGTTCTTC,CASSGLAGSLSEQFF
TRBV4-2,TRBD1,.,TRBJ1-1,TGTGCCAGCAGCCGGGGGACAGGGAGTTTGAACACTGAAGCTTTCTTT,CASSRGTGSLNTEAFF
TRBV11-1,.,few,TRBJ2-4,TGTGCCAGCAGCTTAAGTCGGAGGGACATTCAGTACTTC,CASSLSRRDIQYF
TRBV5-1,.,.,TRBJ1-5,TGCGCCAGCCGTACCGGGACGGCTAGCAATCAGCCCCAGCATTTT,CASRTGTASNQPQHF
TRBV7-9,.,many,TRBJ2-7,TGTGCCAGCAGCCCTGGTTTCCCAAACTCCTACGAGCAGTACTTC,CASSPGFPNSYEQYF
TRBV6-5,.,few,TRBJ2-1,TGTGCCAGCCTGCCTTGGCAGGGTAACGTTGATGAGCAGTTCTTC,CASLPWQGNVDEQFF
TRBV12-3/TRBV12-4,TRBD1,.,TRBJ1-2,TGTGCCAGCAGTTTTCAGGGGGCGGGTGGCTACACCTTC,CASSFQGAGGYTF
TRBV9,TRBD2,.,TRBJ2-1,TGTGCCACCGCTAGCGGGAGTTCCTACAATGAGCAGTTCTTC,CATASGSSYNEQFF
TRBV6-1,.,few,TRBJ1-1,TGTGTCAGCAGTCCGTGGATGAACACTGAAGCTTTCTTT,CVSSPWMNTEAFF
TRBV7-8,TRBD1,few,TRBJ2-1,TGTGCCAGCAGGCCCTGGACAGGGGTTCATGAGCAGTTCTTC,CASRPWTGVHEQFF
TRBV18,.,.,TRBJ2-3,TGTGCCAGCTCATACGGGTCCGACACAGATACGCAGTATTTT,CASSYGSDTDTQYF
TRBV7-9,.,few,TRBJ2-1,TGTGCCAGCAGCTTTCGGACAACCAATGAGCAGTTCTTC,CASSFRTTNEQFF
TRBV7-2,TRBD2,few,TRBJ2-3,TGTGCCAGCAGCTTAGCGGGAGGGTCGGTAGATACGCAGTATTTT,CASSLAGGSVDTQYF